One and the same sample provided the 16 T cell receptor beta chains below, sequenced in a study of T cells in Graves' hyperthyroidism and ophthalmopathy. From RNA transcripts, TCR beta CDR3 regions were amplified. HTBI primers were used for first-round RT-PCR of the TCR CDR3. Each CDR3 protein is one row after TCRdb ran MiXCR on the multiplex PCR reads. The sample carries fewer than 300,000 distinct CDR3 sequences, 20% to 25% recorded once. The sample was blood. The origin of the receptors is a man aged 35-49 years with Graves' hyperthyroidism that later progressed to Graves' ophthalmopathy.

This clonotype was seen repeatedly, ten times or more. CDR3 in DNA: TGTGCCAGCGGGACAGGGTCAACTGGAAACACCATATATTTT. It specifies CASGTGSTGNTIYF. The rearrangement links TRBV13 to TRBJ1-3; 9 nucleotides match TRBD1. Germline V CDR1 and CDR2: PRHDT, FYEKMQ (reference sequence). The V and J ends lost 8 bases and 2 bases, in that order; junction bases with no gene match: 4. This CDR3 spans 14 amino acids.

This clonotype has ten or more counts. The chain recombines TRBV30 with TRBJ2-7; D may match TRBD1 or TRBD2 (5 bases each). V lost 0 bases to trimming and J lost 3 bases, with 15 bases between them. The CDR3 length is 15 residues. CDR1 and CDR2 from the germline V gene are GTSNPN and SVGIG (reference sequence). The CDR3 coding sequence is TGTGCCTGGAGTGTAATAGATATGGGACGCTACGAGCAGTACTTC. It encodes CAWSVIDMGRYEQYF.

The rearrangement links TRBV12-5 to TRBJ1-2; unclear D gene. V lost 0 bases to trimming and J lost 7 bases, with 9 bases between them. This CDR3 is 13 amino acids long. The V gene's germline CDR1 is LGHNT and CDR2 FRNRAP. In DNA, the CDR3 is TGTGCTAGTGGTTTGGTCTCCGTGGGTGGCTACACCTTC. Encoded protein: CASGLVSVGGYTF.

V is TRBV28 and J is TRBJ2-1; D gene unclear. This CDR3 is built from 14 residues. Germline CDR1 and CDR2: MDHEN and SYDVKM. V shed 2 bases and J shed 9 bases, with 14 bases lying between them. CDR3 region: CASSLSGILTEQFF. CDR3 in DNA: TGTGCCAGCAGTTTAAGTGGGATATTAACTGAGCAGTTCTTC.

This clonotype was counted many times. CDR3 protein: CASSESIGQGSYEQYF. DNA of the CDR3: TGCGCCAGCAGTGAGTCGATCGGACAGGGGTCCTACGAGCAGTACTTC. The rearrangement links TRBV10-1 to TRBJ2-7, with TRBD1 matching over 9 bases. CDR3 length equals 16 residues. CDR1 is WNHNN, CDR2 SYGVQD, per germline (reference sequence). The J segment lost 1 base and the V segment lost 0 bases, leaving 4 bases of the junction unmatched.

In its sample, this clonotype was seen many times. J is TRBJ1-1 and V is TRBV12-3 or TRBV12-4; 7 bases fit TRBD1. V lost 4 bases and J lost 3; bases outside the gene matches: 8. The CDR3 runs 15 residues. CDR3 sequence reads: CASSYPPGGDTEAFF. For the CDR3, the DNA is TGTGCCAGCAGTTACCCTCCAGGGGGGGACACTGAAGCTTTCTTT.

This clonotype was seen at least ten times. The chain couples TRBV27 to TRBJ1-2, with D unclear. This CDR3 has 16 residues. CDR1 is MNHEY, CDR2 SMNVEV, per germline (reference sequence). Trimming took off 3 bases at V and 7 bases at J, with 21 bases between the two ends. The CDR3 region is CASSLGLSVGLRGYTF. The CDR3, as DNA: TGTGCCAGCAGTTTGGGGTTATCGGTGGGCCTTCGTGGCTACACCTTC.

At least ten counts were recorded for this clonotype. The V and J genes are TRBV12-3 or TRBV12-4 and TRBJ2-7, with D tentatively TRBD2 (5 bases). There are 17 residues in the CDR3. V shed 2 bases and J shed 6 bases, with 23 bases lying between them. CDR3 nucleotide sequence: TGTGCCAGCAGTTTAAGGAATGCGGGTGGGAAGATATCCGAGCAGTACTTC. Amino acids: CASSLRNAGGKISEQYF.

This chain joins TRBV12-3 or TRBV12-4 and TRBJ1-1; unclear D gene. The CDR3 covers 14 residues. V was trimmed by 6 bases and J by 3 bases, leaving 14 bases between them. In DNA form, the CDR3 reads TGTGCCAGCAGGGAACCCGGTTCGGACACTGAAGCTTTCTTT. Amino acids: CASREPGSDTEAFF.

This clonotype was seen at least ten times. In nucleotides, the CDR3 is TGTGCCAGCAGCTTCTTGACCAAGATCGTTTACGAGCAGTACTTC. Residues: CASSFLTKIVYEQYF. This sequence joins TRBV7-6 and TRBJ2-7; D call uncertain. Germline V gene sequence: CDR1 SGHVS, CDR2 FNYEAQ. CDR3 size: 15 residues. V shed 3 bases and J shed 4 bases, with 16 bases lying between them. The whole variable domain, remainder taken from reference TRBV7-6 and TRBJ2-7, is GAGVSQSPRYKVTKRGQDVALRCDPISGHVSLYWYRQALGQGPEFLTYFNYEAQQDKSGLPNDRFSAERPEGSISTLTIQRTEQRDSAMYRCASSFLTKIVYEQYFGPGTRLTVT.

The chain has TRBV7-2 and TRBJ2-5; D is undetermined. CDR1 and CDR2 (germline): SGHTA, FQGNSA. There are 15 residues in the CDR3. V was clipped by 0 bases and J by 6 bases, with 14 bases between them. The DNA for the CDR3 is TGTGCCAGCAGCTTAGCGCAGGTCATTGGGCAGACCCAGTACTTC. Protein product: CASSLAQVIGQTQYF.

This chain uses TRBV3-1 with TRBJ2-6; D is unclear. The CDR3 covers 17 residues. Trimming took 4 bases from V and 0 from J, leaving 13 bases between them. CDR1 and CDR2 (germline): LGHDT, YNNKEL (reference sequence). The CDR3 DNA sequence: TGTGCCAGCAGCCCGCAGGTAATCCGCTCTGGGGCCAACGTCCTGACTTTC. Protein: CASSPQVIRSGANVLTF.

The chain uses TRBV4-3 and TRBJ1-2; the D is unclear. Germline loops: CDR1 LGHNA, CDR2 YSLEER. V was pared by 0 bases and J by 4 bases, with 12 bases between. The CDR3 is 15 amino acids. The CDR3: CASSQEDGPRYGYTF. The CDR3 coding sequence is TGCGCCAGCAGCCAAGAGGACGGGCCGCGCTATGGCTACACCTTC.

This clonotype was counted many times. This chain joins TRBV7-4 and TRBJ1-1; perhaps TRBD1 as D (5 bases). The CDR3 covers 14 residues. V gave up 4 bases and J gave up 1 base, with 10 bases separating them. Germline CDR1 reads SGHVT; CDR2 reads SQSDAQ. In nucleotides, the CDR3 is TGTGCCAGCAGCTCGGGACTCACGAACACTGAAGCTTTCTTT. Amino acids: CASSSGLTNTEAFF.

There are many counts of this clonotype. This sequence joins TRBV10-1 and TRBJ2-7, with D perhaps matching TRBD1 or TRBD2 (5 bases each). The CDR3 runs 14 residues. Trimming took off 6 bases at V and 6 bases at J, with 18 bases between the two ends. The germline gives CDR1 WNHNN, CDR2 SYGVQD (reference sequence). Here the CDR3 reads CASSKNSGTSEQYF. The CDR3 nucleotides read TGCGCCAGCAGCAAGAACTCCGGGACCTCCGAGCAGTACTTC.

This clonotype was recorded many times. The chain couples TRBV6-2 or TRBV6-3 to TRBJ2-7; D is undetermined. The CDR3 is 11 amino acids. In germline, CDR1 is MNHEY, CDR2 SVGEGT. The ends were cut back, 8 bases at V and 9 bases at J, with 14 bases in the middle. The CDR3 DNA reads TGTGCCAGCGGGTTCGTTTTCGCGCAGTACTTC. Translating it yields CASGFVFAQYF.